This T cell receptor beta chain was documented in a study of blood T cell dynamics during melanoma immunotherapy (dated by TCRdb to 2020 to 2021). About the study as a whole: Patients with metastatic melanoma were treated with first-line pembrolizumab or nivolumab plus ipilimumab as standard of care in the United Kingdom. To identify early correlates of response, the study profiled peripheral T cell receptor repertoires in patients with metastatic melanoma before and after one cycle of checkpoint inhibitor therapy. The training cohort consisted of consecutive patients, while an additional independent group of patients from the same centre was pooled to form an external validation set. Overall study results and their limits: The study was unable to establish whether the T cell clones driving the repertoire changes were melanoma-specific or instead reflected general immune activation. The relatively small sample size was acknowledged as a potential limitation on generalization of the results. A bifurcated reorganization of the PBMC repertoire at W3, with increased clonality or increased diversity, was observed in patients who later achieved disease control, unlike in progressors.

From cysteine to phenylalanine, the CDR3 is 13 amino acids long. Only the CDR3 region is kept as DNA, spanning 39 bases read in frame from base 1. Via the germline V gene, CDR1 is SGHTA and CDR2 FQGNSA. V and J are truncated by 4 bases and 4 bases respectively, leaving an intervening sequence of 10 bases. Every bulk PBMC sample had a fixed 350 ng of DNA loaded. Following the manufacturer instructions, the immunoSEQ TCRb Assay kit was used to amplify TCR beta CDR3 sequences from genomic DNA. The KAPA Library Quantification Kit for Illumina platforms was used to quantify the pooled libraries by qPCR. Pooled libraries were clustered at 0.6-1.1 pM and sequenced on an Illumina NextSeq 500. The paper's processing steps were these. Analysis of the TCR data relied on immunoSEQ ANALYZER and the R LymphoSeq package. A rearrangement efficiency score was calculated as productive divided by the sum of productive and non-productive CDR3 sequences. Within each patient, timepoints were compared pairwise for clonality, measured with the Gini coefficient, and for diversity, measured with the Renyi index at alpha=1. Clonal relatedness used an edit distance of 3, and repertoire similarity used the Bhattacharyya coefficient, both computed in LymphoSeq. Linear discriminant analysis on week-3 changes in clonality and diversity was built with the R MASS and caret packages to classify response. TCRdb re-hosts the immuneACCESS table, in-frame sequences only. Its copies lack some clones; in the studies checked, an unresolved V gene accounts for under half of them, and the cause for the rest is not known. V, J and clone size are taken as reported in that table, and D and trimming were inferred from the DNA itself. For this sample the table gives roughly 11,000 clones, of which around 78% were detected only once. The ten largest clonotypes hold 15% to 20% of the sample.

The time point label here, explained by the study, means: pre-treatment baseline. Blood samples were collected before treatment (T0) and at week 3 (W3), after the first cycle of checkpoint blockade. Except for a couple of patients with rapid clinical progression, response was assessed 12 weeks after the first infusion by RECIST 1.1; disease control meant complete response, partial response or stable disease. Any patient who had received prior systemic cancer treatment, was on concomitant immunosuppressant therapy or had synchronous other active malignancies was excluded. Bulk PBMC and plasma cell-free DNA were both sequenced for TCR beta so that circulating cells and T cell turnover could be tracked. PBMC were isolated from blood with Lymphoprep and SepMate tubes, followed by red cell lysis. DNA from PBMC and sorted T cell subsets was extracted with QIAamp DNA Blood Mini kits. Comment on this clone: Its antigen has not been determined. No much larger clone exists at a distance of one base, and base qualities are not known.

The chain employs TRBV7-2 and TRBJ1-1; the D gene identity is not certain. The specimen comprised blood, sampled from a patient treated with checkpoint blockade. The sequence was obtained from a human donor with melanoma. CDR3 protein: CASSSGSLTEAFF. In nucleotides, the sequence is TGTGCCAGCAGCTCCGGCAGCCTCACTGAAGCTTTCTTT. Supplemented by the reference TRBV7-2 and TRBJ1-1 proteins around the CDR3, the complete variable domain is GAGVSQSPSNKVTEKGKDVELRCDPISGHTALYWYRQSLGQGLEFLIYFQGNSAPDKSGLPSDRFSAERTGGSVSTLTIQRTQQEDSAVYLCASSSGSLTEAFFGQGTRLTVV.